Listed here are 24 T cell receptor beta chains from one sample, sequenced in a study of OX40 agonist ivuxolimab in advanced cancers. Clones were read by immunoSEQ multiplex PCR, and TCRdb kept only the in-frame ones, dropping some. The data contain about 76,000 clones, roughly 80% of them singletons. Sequences were derived from CD4+ or CD8+ T cells sorted from blood, sampled in a trial of the OX40 agonist ivuxolimab. The receptors were gathered from an adult with an advanced solid tumor such as melanoma, head and neck, liver or kidney cancer.

The chain uses TRBV5-1 and TRBJ2-2; D perhaps matches TRBD1 (5 bases). From germline, CDR1 is SGHRS and CDR2 YFSETQ. Trimming pared 2 bases from V and 6 bases from J, leaving 8 bases between. The CDR3 spans 13 residues. The CDR3 is CASSFWGAGELFF. The DNA of the CDR3 is TGCGCCAGCAGCTTTTGGGGCGCCGGGGAGCTGTTTTTT.

The chain has TRBV15 and TRBJ2-6; TRBD1 agrees at 9 bases. This CDR3 contains 16 residues. The trim removed 5 bases at V and 0 bases at J, leaving 2 bases unmatched. Germline values: CDR1 LNHNV, CDR2 YYDKDF (reference sequence). The CDR3 loop is CATSRDRVSGANVLTF. In nucleotides, the CDR3 is TGTGCCACCAGCCGGGACAGGGTCTCTGGGGCCAACGTCCTGACTTTC.

This chain joins TRBV6-1 and TRBJ1-1; 8 bases agree with TRBD1. The CDR3 is made up of 14 amino acids. Per the germline V gene, CDR1 is MNHNS and CDR2 is SASEGT. V gave up 2 bases and J gave up 4 bases; unmatched junction bases: 3. CDR3 coding DNA: TGTGCCAGCAGTGAACAGGGGGCGACCACTGAAGCTTTCTTT. Translation: CASSEQGATTEAFF.

The chain has TRBV11-3 and TRBJ2-2, with a weak D call TRBD1 (8 bases). The V end lost 5 bases, the J end lost 4 bases, and 14 bases lay between the germline ends. This CDR3 comprises 15 residues. Germline loops: CDR1 SGHNT, CDR2 YENEEA. CDR3 coding DNA: TGTGCCAGCAGCCCTACAGGGGGGGGCACCGGGGAGCTGTTTTTT. Translation: CASSPTGGGTGELFF.

This clone came up once. V gene TRBV11-2 combines with J gene TRBJ2-3; 9 bases align to TRBD2. Germline V lookup: CDR1 SGHAT, CDR2 FQNNGV. V shed 0 bases, J shed 6 bases, and the junction held 4 bases outside the gene matches. The CDR3 consists of 15 residues. The CDR3 DNA sequence: TGTGCCAGCAGCTTAGAGGGACTAGCAATCGATACGCAGTATTTT. This encodes CASSLEGLAIDTQYF.

Notes on this clone: The same CDR3 also results from other DNA sequences found in this sample. V is TRBV2 and J is TRBJ2-3; a weak D match, TRBD1 (5 bases). This CDR3 is 13 amino acids long. Trimming cost V 4 bases and J 4 bases, with 9 bases left between them. Germline values: CDR1 SNHLY, CDR2 FYNNEI. The CDR3 nucleotides are TGTGCCAGCAGTGCGCAGGGCGCAGATACGCAGTATTTT. Protein product: CASSAQGADTQYF. Looking up the rest from reference TRBV2 and TRBJ2-3 gives the full variable domain: EPEVTQTPSHQVTQMGQEVILRCVPISNHLYFYWYRQILGQKVEFLVSFYNNEISEKSEIFDDQFSVERPDGSNFTLKIRSTKLEDSAMYFCASSAQGADTQYFGPGTRLTVL.

J is TRBJ2-5 and V is TRBV7-2; D is uncertain. The germline V and J ends were trimmed by 2 bases and 2 bases, with 9 bases remaining between them. Germline-derived CDR1 and CDR2 are SGHTA and FQGNSA. The CDR3 loop spans 14 amino acids. For the CDR3, the DNA is TGTGCCAGCAGCTTACCCCCCACTCAAGAGACCCAGTACTTC. It yields the protein CASSLPPTQETQYF.

This sequence joins TRBV5-1 and TRBJ1-4; possible D gene TRBD1, 5 bases. V was clipped by 4 bases and J by 5 bases, with 12 bases between them. CDR1 and CDR2 from the germline V gene are SGHRS and YFSETQ. This CDR3 is 14 amino acids long. CDR3 DNA sequence: TGCGCCAGCAGCCTTAACGGGGGGAATGAAAAACTGTTTTTT. Translation: CASSLNGGNEKLFF.

The rearrangement links TRBV7-9 to TRBJ1-2; D not certain. Trimming shortened V by 5 bases and J by 2 bases, and 6 bases separated the two germline ends. The germline CDR1 and CDR2 sequences are SEHNR and FQNEAQ (reference sequence). CDR3 length: 12 residues. The CDR3 DNA is TGTGCCAGCAGCCAATCGAACTATGGCTACACCTTC. This translates into CASSQSNYGYTF.

The rearrangement links TRBV2 to TRBJ1-5; D possibly corresponds to TRBD1 (5 bases). Trimming stripped 7 bases from V and 7 bases from J, with 14 bases between. Germline V gives CDR1 SNHLY, CDR2 FYNNEI. The CDR3 length is 13 residues. The CDR3, as DNA: TGTGCCAGCACTCAGGACATTCGGCAGCCCCAGCATTTT. Translating gives CASTQDIRQPQHF.

CDR3 nucleotide sequence: TGTGCCACCACCCCCGGGACTCGGGATACGCAGTATTTT. It specifies CATTPGTRDTQYF. This sequence joins TRBV19 and TRBJ2-3; a weak D match, TRBD2 (6 bases). CDR3 length equals 13 residues. V lost 10 bases and J 6 bases, leaving 17 bases between the germline ends. The germline V gene has CDR1 LNHDA and CDR2 SQIVND (reference sequence).

V gene TRBV7-2 combines with J gene TRBJ1-5, with TRBD1 matching 7 bases. J was trimmed by 4 bases and V by 6 bases; bases with no gene match: 9. In germline, CDR1 is SGHTA, CDR2 FQGNSA. This CDR3 region has 15 residues. Here the CDR3 reads CASRVTGTVNQPQHF. In DNA form, the CDR3 reads TGTGCCAGCAGAGTCACAGGGACAGTGAATCAGCCCCAGCATTTT.

The chain couples TRBV7-2 to TRBJ1-5, with D possibly matching TRBD1 (5 bases). Germline V gives CDR1 SGHTA, CDR2 FQGNSA. Trimming stripped 7 bases from V and 1 base from J, with 11 bases between. The CDR3 has 14 residues. The DNA for the CDR3 is TGTGCCAGCACCTCGGGGGACAGCAATCAGCCCCAGCATTTT. Its protein product is CASTSGDSNQPQHF.

V usage is TRBV15 and J usage is TRBJ2-3; D not certain. Deletions cut 0 bases from V and 4 bases from J, with 11 bases between. Germline V gene sequence: CDR1 LNHNV, CDR2 YYDKDF (reference sequence). This CDR3 spans 15 amino acids. CDR3 nucleotides: TGTGCCACCAGCAGAGATCCCAGTCTGGCAGATACGCAGTATTTT. Protein: CATSRDPSLADTQYF.

The chain links TRBV7-2 to TRBJ1-2; D unresolved. Deletions cut 2 bases from V and 1 base from J, with 11 bases between. CDR3 length: 15 amino acids. CDR1 is SGHTA, CDR2 FQGNSA, per germline. CDR3 DNA: TGTGCCAGCAGCTTACAAACGGGTGGTAACTATGGCTACACCTTC. It yields the protein CASSLQTGGNYGYTF. Combining the CDR3 with reference TRBV7-2 and TRBJ1-2 gives the whole variable domain GAGVSQSPSNKVTEKGKDVELRCDPISGHTALYWYRQSLGQGLEFLIYFQGNSAPDKSGLPSDRFSAERTGGSVSTLTIQRTQQEDSAVYLCASSLQTGGNYGYTFGSGTRLTVV.

The V and J genes are TRBV27 and TRBJ1-6; D is perhaps TRBD1 (5 bases). The CDR3 is 14 residues long. Between the trimmed V and J ends, which lost 8 bases and 7 bases, there was a span of 15 bases. From germline, CDR1 is MNHEY and CDR2 SMNVEV (reference sequence). This CDR3 reads CASRTTSGNSPLHF. Here the CDR3 DNA reads TGTGCCAGCCGCACAACTTCAGGGAATTCACCCCTCCACTTT.

This clone was counted between two and nine times. Distinct nucleotide sequences in the sample also encode this CDR3. The chain carries TRBV29-1 and TRBJ1-4, with TRBD1 identical over 9 bases. Germline V gene data show CDR1 as SQVTM and CDR2 as ANQGSEA. V gave up 4 bases and J gave up 8 bases; unmatched junction bases: 2. This CDR3 has 12 residues. The chain's CDR3 is CSVGQGEEKLFF. In DNA, the CDR3 is TGCAGCGTTGGACAGGGGGAGGAAAAACTGTTTTTT.

Here the CDR3 DNA reads TGTGCCAGCAGCTTGGGAACGGCAGGGGACCAAGAGACCCAGTACTTC. It translates to CASSLGTAGDQETQYF. This rearrangement joins TRBV5-8 to TRBJ2-5; perhaps TRBD1 as D (6 bases). V lost 0 bases to trimming and J lost 0 bases, with 12 bases between them. Germline V gives CDR1 SGHTS, CDR2 YDEGEE. The CDR3 length is 16 residues. Full variable domain (missing parts from reference TRBV5-8 and TRBJ2-5): EAGVTQSPTHLIKTRGQQATLRCSPISGHTSVYWYQQALGLGLQFLLWYDEGEERNRGNFPPRFSGRQFPNYSSELNVNALELEDSALYLCASSLGTAGDQETQYFGPGTRLLVL.

This clone has a handful of counts. The chain joins TRBV11-3 to TRBJ2-2; 8 bases are a match to TRBD2. V dropped 5 bases and J dropped 5; count of bases not matched to a gene: 10. The V gene's germline CDR1 is SGHNT and CDR2 YENEEA. The CDR3 spans 16 residues. CDR3 region: CASSTAGAGWTGELFF. The CDR3 DNA sequence: TGTGCCAGCAGCACAGCGGGGGCAGGGTGGACCGGGGAGCTGTTTTTT.

This chain joins TRBV6-1 and TRBJ2-3, with TRBD1 identical over 10 bases. The V gene's germline CDR1 is MNHNS and CDR2 SASEGT. The CDR3 is 14 residues long. J lost 13 bases, V lost 0 bases, and 7 bases had no gene match. This CDR3 is CASSEARDRGRKYF. The CDR3 nucleotides are TGTGCCAGCAGTGAAGCAAGGGACAGGGGTAGGAAGTATTTT.

The chain links TRBV5-1 to TRBJ2-5; a possible D gene is TRBD2 (6 bases). The CDR3 runs to 13 residues. V was trimmed by 2 bases and J by 8 bases, leaving 13 bases between them. In germline, CDR1 is SGHRS, CDR2 YFSETQ. The CDR3 bases are TGCGCCAGCAGCTTCGGGAGCGAACCAACCCAGTACTTC. This gives the protein CASSFGSEPTQYF.

Details on this clone: Different DNA sequences within this sample yield the same CDR3. CDR3 amino acids: CASSPDRVYGYTF. Written as DNA, the CDR3 is TGTGCCAGCAGCCCGGACAGGGTCTACGGCTACACCTTC. V is TRBV14 and J is TRBJ1-2; 8 bases are shared with TRBD1. CDR1 is SGHDN and CDR2 is FVKESK in the germline V gene. CDR3 length: 13 residues. Trimming at V came to 4 bases and at J to 8 bases, leaving 6 bases not matched to a gene.

The rearrangement uses TRBV7-3 and TRBJ1-2, with 7 bases fitting TRBD1. Looked up from germline, CDR1 is SGHTA and CDR2 is FQGTGA. The V gene end was trimmed by 5 bases and the J gene end by 6 bases; junction bases not matched to a gene: 12. This CDR3 has 15 amino acids. The CDR3 bases are TGTGCCAGCAGCCCCCAGGGGGGTTATGGGGATGGCTACACCTTC. It codes for CASSPQGGYGDGYTF.

Remarks on this clone: Within the sample, other DNA sequences also encode this same CDR3. Written as DNA, the CDR3 is TGTGCCAGCAGCCCGGACATTAACTATGGCTACACCTTC. It is translated as CASSPDINYGYTF. The chain links TRBV9 to TRBJ1-2, with D possibly being TRBD1 (5 bases). Germline values: CDR1 SGDLS, CDR2 YYNGEE. This CDR3 contains 13 residues. V lost 4 bases to trimming and J lost 1 base, with 8 bases between them.